This TCR beta chain was identified during a study of blood T cell repertoires in COVID-19. Study overall: The United States, Italy and Spain were the sources of the acute and convalescent COVID-19 samples. Sources were T cells, B-cell-depleted T cells, or PBMCs; the material itself was cDNA or gDNA.

This CDR3 has 15 amino acids. Germline CDR1 MNHEY, CDR2 SMNVEV (reference sequence). V lost 5 bases and J 4 bases, leaving 17 bases between the germline ends. How the authors handled the data: Amplifying reference gene primers gave estimates of nucleated cell counts. Generated by immunoSEQ multiplex PCR, the TCRdb table keeps only in-frame clones and is missing some. V and J calls and clone size come straight from that table; D and trimming were deduced from the DNA. The table shows about 140,000 clones, with about four fifths occurring only once. The sequencing sample was made of peripheral blood. The chain is built from TRBV27 and TRBJ1-1; D is perhaps TRBD1 (5 bases). This receptor was obtained from a woman in her fifties or sixties with acute or convalescent COVID-19. The CDR3 sequence: CASSLNQGLGTEAFF. In DNA, the CDR3 is TGTGCCAGCAGTCTAAACCAGGGATTAGGCACTGAAGCTTTCTTT.